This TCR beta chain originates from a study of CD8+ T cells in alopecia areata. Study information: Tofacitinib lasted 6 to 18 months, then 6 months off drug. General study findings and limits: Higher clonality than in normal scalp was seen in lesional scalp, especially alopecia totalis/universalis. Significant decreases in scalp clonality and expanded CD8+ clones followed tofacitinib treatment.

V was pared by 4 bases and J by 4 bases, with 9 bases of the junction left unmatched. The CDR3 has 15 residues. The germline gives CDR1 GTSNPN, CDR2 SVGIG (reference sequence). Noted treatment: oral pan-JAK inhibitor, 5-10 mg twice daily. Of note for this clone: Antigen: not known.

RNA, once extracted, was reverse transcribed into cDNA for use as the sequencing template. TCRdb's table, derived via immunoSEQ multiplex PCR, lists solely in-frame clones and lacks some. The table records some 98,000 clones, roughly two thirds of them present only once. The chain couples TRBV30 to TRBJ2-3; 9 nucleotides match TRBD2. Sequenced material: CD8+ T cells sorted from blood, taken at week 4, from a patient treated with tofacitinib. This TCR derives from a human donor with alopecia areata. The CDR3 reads CAWTNSGSSADTQYF. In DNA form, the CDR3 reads TGTGCCTGGACGAATAGCGGGAGTTCCGCAGATACGCAGTATTTT.